A single sample gave rise to the 21 T cell receptor beta chains below, sequenced in a study of CD8 T cells in ankylosing spondylitis. One entry per CDR3 protein, called by TCRdb with MiXCR from the 5' RACE reads. The repertoire holds about 220,000 distinct CDR3 sequences, under 30% seen once, with around 6.3% in the top ten. The specimen was blood, either unsorted or a sorted T cell fraction (not recorded which). The receptors were gathered from a male donor with ankylosing spondylitis or in good health (not recorded which).

This clonotype has a handful of counts. The chain combines TRBV5-1 with TRBJ2-7; the D gene is possibly TRBD1 (6 bases). In germline, CDR1 is SGHRS, CDR2 YFSETQ. Trimming removed 4 bases from V and 7 bases from J, with 18 bases in between. The CDR3 consists of 14 residues. This chain's CDR3 is CASSASGAGREQYF. The CDR3 DNA follows: TGCGCCAGCAGCGCATCAGGGGCCGGAAGGGAGCAGTACTTC.

In this sample, this clonotype turned up many times. The chain is built from TRBV20-1 and TRBJ2-5; D gene ambiguous. Per germline, CDR1 DFQATT and CDR2 SNEGSKA (reference sequence). This CDR3 has 13 residues. V lost 0 bases, J lost 5 bases, and 10 bases lay in between. For the CDR3, the DNA is TGCAGTGCTAGAGACAGGATGGGGGAGACCCAGTACTTC. It encodes CSARDRMGETQYF.

This clonotype is a singleton in its sample. The chain uses TRBV20-1 and TRBJ1-4; tentative D call: TRBD1 (5 bases). Germline CDR1 is DFQATT and CDR2 is SNEGSKA (reference sequence). The CDR3 runs 14 residues. With 6 bases removed from V and 5 bases from J, the gap between germline ends came to 16 bases. For the CDR3, the DNA is TGCAGTGCCGCTAGAGGGGCGGGAAATGAAAAACTGTTTTTT. Amino acid sequence: CSAARGAGNEKLFF.

This chain uses TRBV7-3 with TRBJ2-1; D remains ambiguous. Germline-derived CDR1 and CDR2 are SGHTA and FQGTGA. The length of the CDR3 is 15 residues. Between the trimmed V and J ends, which lost 2 bases and 2 bases, there was a span of 10 bases. The CDR3 protein is CASSLGPAAYNEQFF. DNA for the CDR3: TGTGCCAGCAGCTTAGGTCCAGCCGCCTACAATGAGCAGTTCTTC.

This clonotype appeared a few times. V gene TRBV9 combines with J gene TRBJ2-1, with a possible D match to TRBD2 (6 bases). Germline V gene lookup returns CDR1 SGDLS and CDR2 YYNGEE. V was trimmed by 0 bases and J by 0 bases, leaving 13 bases between them. The CDR3 covers 17 residues. The CDR3 is CASSVGIAVSSYNEQFF. CDR3 sequence (DNA): TGTGCCAGCAGCGTAGGGATAGCGGTGAGCTCCTACAATGAGCAGTTCTTC.

This clonotype was counted at least ten times. V usage is TRBV4-3 and J usage is TRBJ2-1; 10 nucleotides agree with TRBD2. This CDR3 is 17 amino acids long. CDR1 and CDR2 (germline): LGHNA, YSLEER. V gave up 3 bases and J gave up 7 bases; unmatched junction bases: 12. CDR3 in DNA: TGCGCCAGCAGCCAGGACCGCCCTAGCGGGAGATTAAATGAGCAGTTCTTC. Translated, it gives CASSQDRPSGRLNEQFF.

This sequence joins TRBV12-3 or TRBV12-4 and TRBJ2-1; 11 bases agree with TRBD2. The CDR3 is 17 amino acids. V was pared by 4 bases and J by 0 bases, with 5 bases of the junction left unmatched. CDR3 loop: CASSSLAGGASYNEQFF. CDR3 nucleotide sequence: TGTGCCAGCAGTTCCCTAGCGGGAGGCGCCTCCTACAATGAGCAGTTCTTC.

The V call is TRBV27, the J call TRBJ1-5, with D tentatively TRBD1 (5 bases). The germline V gene has CDR1 MNHEY and CDR2 SMNVEV (reference sequence). Deletions cut 6 bases from V and 2 bases from J, with 11 bases between. This CDR3 contains 14 residues. The DNA for the CDR3 is TGTGCCAGCAGGGGGCCCGGCGGCAATCAGCCCCAGCATTTT. Its protein product is CASRGPGGNQPQHF.

This sequence joins TRBV12-3 or TRBV12-4 and TRBJ2-1; D not certain. Deletions cut 3 bases from V and 12 bases from J, with 12 bases between. The CDR3 loop spans 12 amino acids. The CDR3: CASSLGLAWQFF. The CDR3 DNA reads as TGTGCCAGCAGTTTGGGATTAGCCTGGCAGTTCTTC.

At least ten counts were recorded for this clonotype. CDR3 loop: CSAGQMNTEAFF. The CDR3 DNA reads as TGCAGCGCGGGGCAGATGAACACTGAAGCTTTCTTT. The rearrangement joins TRBV29-1 to TRBJ1-1; D possibly corresponds to TRBD1 (5 bases). The CDR3 length is 12 residues. Germline V gene data show CDR1 as SQVTM and CDR2 as ANQGSEA. Trimming took off 7 bases at V and 0 bases at J, with 9 bases between the two ends.

This clonotype was detected only a few times. The chain has TRBV6-1 and TRBJ1-6; possibly TRBD1 for D (5 bases). CDR1 and CDR2 from the germline V gene are MNHNS and SASEGT. CDR3 length equals 15 residues. V shed 5 bases and J shed 11 bases, with 19 bases lying between them. CDR3 amino acids: CASSTQTWGGTPLHF. DNA for the CDR3: TGTGCCAGCAGTACACAAACCTGGGGGGGGACACCCCTCCACTTT.

The table lists this clonotype with a few counts. This chain joins TRBV4-2 and TRBJ1-5; D not resolved. Between the trimmed V and J ends, which lost 1 base and 3 bases, there was a span of 13 bases. This CDR3 is 16 amino acids long. The germline V gene has CDR1 LGHNA and CDR2 YNFKEQ. CDR3 region: CASSQGSAGHNQPQHF. The CDR3 DNA follows: TGTGCCAGCAGCCAAGGGTCGGCAGGTCACAATCAGCCCCAGCATTTT.

This chain joins TRBV20-1 and TRBJ2-2; D perhaps matches TRBD2 (6 bases). Per the germline V gene, CDR1 is DFQATT and CDR2 is SNEGSKA (reference sequence). This CDR3 is 13 amino acids long. V lost 2 bases, J lost 8 bases, and 12 bases lay in between. CDR3 residues: CSARSGGPGELFF. CDR3 nucleotide sequence: TGCAGTGCTAGAAGCGGAGGGCCTGGGGAGCTGTTTTTT.

V is TRBV5-1 and J is TRBJ2-5; tentative D call: TRBD1 (6 bases). Germline CDR1 is SGHRS and CDR2 is YFSETQ. Trimming shortened V by 0 bases and J by 4 bases, and 13 bases separated the two germline ends. CDR3 length: 15 amino acids. CDR3 bases: TGCGCCAGCAGCTTGGCCGGCAGGGGAGCAGAGACCCAGTACTTC. Translated, it gives CASSLAGRGAETQYF.

This sequence joins TRBV20-1 and TRBJ2-1; D is possibly TRBD2 (6 bases). V was cut by 5 bases and J by 7 bases, with 24 bases left in between. This CDR3 spans 16 amino acids. Germline V gene data show CDR1 as DFQATT and CDR2 as SNEGSKA (reference sequence). CDR3 protein: CSAGPPPDYRTNEQFF. CDR3 bases: TGCAGTGCTGGACCTCCTCCGGACTATAGAACGAATGAGCAGTTCTTC.

This clonotype was found a few times. The chain uses TRBV7-2 and TRBJ2-5, with D maybe TRBD1 (6 bases). CDR1 SGHTA and CDR2 FQGNSA come from the germline V gene. The CDR3 spans 15 residues. Trimming left V 5 bases short and J 1 base short, with 14 bases between. The CDR3 DNA reads as TGTGCCAGCAGCAAAGCCAGACAGGTCCAAGAGACCCAGTACTTC. It yields the protein CASSKARQVQETQYF. The whole variable domain, remainder taken from reference TRBV7-2 and TRBJ2-5, is GAGVSQSPSNKVTEKGKDVELRCDPISGHTALYWYRQSLGQGLEFLIYFQGNSAPDKSGLPSDRFSAERTGGSVSTLTIQRTQQEDSAVYLCASSKARQVQETQYFGPGTRLLVL.

This chain links TRBV4-1 with TRBJ1-1; weak D call: TRBD1 (5 bases). The CDR3 totals 14 residues. The germline V gene encodes CDR1 MGHRA and CDR2 YSYEKL. V was trimmed by 3 bases and J by 2 bases, leaving 10 bases between them. The CDR3 DNA reads as TGCGCCAGCAGCCACGGTGGGGGAAACACTGAAGCTTTCTTT. This codes for CASSHGGGNTEAFF.

The chain carries TRBV7-2 and TRBJ2-5; D is tentatively TRBD1 or TRBD2 (6 bases each). This CDR3 region has 16 residues. The V gene lost 2 bases and the J gene lost 5 bases, with 18 bases spanning the gap. Germline CDR1 SGHTA, CDR2 FQGNSA. The CDR3 sequence is CASSLQLQGGLETQYF. DNA for the CDR3: TGTGCCAGCAGCTTACAACTACAGGGAGGCTTGGAGACCCAGTACTTC.

This clonotype was found a few times. The chain combines TRBV12-3 or TRBV12-4 with TRBJ2-2; no reliable D call. The V end was cut by 0 bases, the J end by 7 bases, with 6 bases between. This CDR3 has 13 amino acids. The CDR3 DNA follows: TGTGCCAGCAGTTTAGCGGGGTTCGGGGAGCTGTTTTTT. It specifies CASSLAGFGELFF.

The chain employs TRBV6-1 and TRBJ2-1; TRBD2 aligns across 15 bases. With V trimmed by 2 bases and J by 3 bases, 5 bases remained unmatched. Germline values: CDR1 MNHNS, CDR2 SASEGT. CDR3 length: 18 residues. This CDR3 reads CASSERTSGRALYNEQFF. CDR3 sequence (DNA): TGTGCCAGCAGTGAAAGGACTAGCGGGAGGGCCCTCTACAATGAGCAGTTCTTC.

This clonotype was seen ten or more times. The genes are TRBV12-3 or TRBV12-4 and TRBJ2-7; 7 positions agree with TRBD1. The length of the CDR3 is 14 residues. After removal of 4 bases from V and 3 bases from J, the junction contained 6 bases not matched to a gene. CDR3 nucleotide sequence: TGTGCCAGCAGTTCGGCATACAGGGGCTACGAGCAGTACTTC. It yields the protein CASSSAYRGYEQYF.